The sequence of this T cell receptor beta chain was determined in a study of blood T cell repertoires in COVID-19. Study overall: Samples came from the United States, Italy and Spain, spanning acute and convalescent COVID-19.

In the authors' workflow: Scientists estimated how many nucleated cells there were by amplifying reference gene primers. TCRdb's copy holds only in-frame clones and misses some; the assay was immunoSEQ multiplex PCR. D and trimming were read from the DNA, whereas the V and J calls and clone size are those reported in that table. This sample carries around 700,000 clones, around 89% of them seen once, and the ten largest clones take around 0.3%. CDR3 length equals 16 residues. V shed 3 bases, J shed 5 bases, and the junction held 12 bases outside the gene matches. Germline CDR1 is DFQATT and CDR2 is SNEGSKA (reference sequence).

The TCR comes from a woman in her late teens or twenties with acute or convalescent COVID-19. Sequenced sample: peripheral blood. The V and J genes are TRBV20-1 and TRBJ2-3; TRBD2 aligns across 9 bases. The DNA of the CDR3 is TGCAGTGCTAGTCGCCCTAGCGGGGATGCTGTAGATACGCAGTATTTT. It codes for CSASRPSGDAVDTQYF.